This T cell receptor beta chain was documented in a study of T-cell memory formation after mild COVID-19. This clonotype has just a few counts. Trimming pared 1 base from V and 9 bases from J, leaving 15 bases between. The CDR3 is made up of 14 amino acids. Per the germline V gene, CDR1 is SGHTA and CDR2 is FQGNSA. MiXCR, run by TCRdb on the 5' RACE reads, gives a single entry per CDR3 protein. The sample lists about 200,000 distinct CDR3 sequences; roughly 10% were seen once. The chain joins TRBV7-2 to TRBJ2-5; perhaps TRBD1 as D (6 bases). The receptor comes from a man between 18 and 29 years old who had mild COVID-19 (a few samples of this study predate the infection). Cell type and time point are not known. Material for sequencing was PBMCs or a T cell subset sorted from them (not recorded which). The CDR3 is CASSLDRVRLAQYF. CDR3 DNA: TGTGCCAGCAGCTTAGACAGGGTGCGGTTGGCCCAGTACTTC.